This is a list of T cell receptor beta chains from one sample in a study of CD8 T cells in Susac syndrome. TCRdb reprocessed the immunoSEQ multiplex PCR reads with MiXCR, giving one entry per CDR3 protein. The sample carries about 400,000 distinct CDR3 sequences, 85% to 90% recorded once. The source material was CD8+ T cells from PBMCs. These receptors were taken from a human donor with multiple sclerosis. The CDR3 runs from the conserved cysteine through the conserved F or W.

j_call: TRBJ2-1
v_call: TRBV10-3
cdr3_aa: CAISEGTSGVYNEQFF

j_call: TRBJ2-7
v_call: TRBV7-2
cdr3_aa: CASSLVVAGRYEQYF

j_call: TRBJ2-2
v_call: TRBV20-1
cdr3_aa: CSALSGQTSTGELFF

j_call: TRBJ1-5
v_call: TRBV12-3/TRBV12-4
cdr3_aa: CASIAFRGQPQHF

j_call: TRBJ2-7
v_call: TRBV5-4
cdr3_aa: CASSLDRYSYEQYF

j_call: TRBJ1-1
v_call: TRBV30
cdr3_aa: CAWSLGRGNTEAFF

j_call: TRBJ2-1
v_call: TRBV18
cdr3_aa: CASSPYEREGIQEQFF

j_call: TRBJ1-1
v_call: TRBV29-1
cdr3_aa: CSVEGRDRGHTEAFF

j_call: TRBJ1-5
v_call: TRBV4-1
cdr3_aa: CASSQSRDQPQHF

j_call: TRBJ2-3
v_call: TRBV5-4
cdr3_aa: CASSPLPGGDTQYF

j_call: TRBJ2-2
v_call: TRBV29-1
cdr3_aa: CSAGAYTGELFF

j_call: TRBJ2-2
v_call: TRBV2
cdr3_aa: CATAGMGAHTGELFF

j_call: TRBJ2-7
v_call: TRBV5-4
cdr3_aa: CASSPAGQFEQYF

j_call: TRBJ2-3
v_call: TRBV6-1
cdr3_aa: CASRPIQGALDTDTQYF

j_call: TRBJ2-7
v_call: TRBV6-2/TRBV6-3
cdr3_aa: CASTLGGRPSVYEQYF